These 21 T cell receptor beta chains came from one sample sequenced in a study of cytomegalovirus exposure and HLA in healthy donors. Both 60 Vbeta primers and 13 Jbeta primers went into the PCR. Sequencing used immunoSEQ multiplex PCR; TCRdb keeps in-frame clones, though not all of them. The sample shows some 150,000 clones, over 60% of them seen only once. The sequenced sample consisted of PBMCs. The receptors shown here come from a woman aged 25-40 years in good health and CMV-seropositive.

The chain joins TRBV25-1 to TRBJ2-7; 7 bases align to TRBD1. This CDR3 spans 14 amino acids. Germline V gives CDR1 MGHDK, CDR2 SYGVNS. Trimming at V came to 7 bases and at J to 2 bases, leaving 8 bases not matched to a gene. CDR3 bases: TGTGCCAGCACCATAAAGGGACAGCCCTACGAGCAGTACTTC. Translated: CASTIKGQPYEQYF.

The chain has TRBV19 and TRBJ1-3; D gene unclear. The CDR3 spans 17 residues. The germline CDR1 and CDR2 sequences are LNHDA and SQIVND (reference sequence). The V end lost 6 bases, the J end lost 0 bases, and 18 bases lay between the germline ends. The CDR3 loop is CASRPPGRIDSGNTIYF. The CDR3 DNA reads TGTGCCAGTAGACCCCCGGGAAGGATTGACTCTGGAAACACCATATATTTT.

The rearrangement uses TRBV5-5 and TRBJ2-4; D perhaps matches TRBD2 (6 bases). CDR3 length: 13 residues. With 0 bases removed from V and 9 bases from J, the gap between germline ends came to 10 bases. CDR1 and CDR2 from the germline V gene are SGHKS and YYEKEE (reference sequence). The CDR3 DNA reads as TGTGCCAGCAGCTTGGTCGGGGGATCCATTCAGTACTTC. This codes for CASSLVGGSIQYF.

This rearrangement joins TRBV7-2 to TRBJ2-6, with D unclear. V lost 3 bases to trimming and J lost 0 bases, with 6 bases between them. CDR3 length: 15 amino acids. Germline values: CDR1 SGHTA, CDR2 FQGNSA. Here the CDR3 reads CASSFAASGANVLTF. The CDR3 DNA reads TGTGCCAGCAGCTTTGCGGCCTCTGGGGCCAACGTCCTGACTTTC.

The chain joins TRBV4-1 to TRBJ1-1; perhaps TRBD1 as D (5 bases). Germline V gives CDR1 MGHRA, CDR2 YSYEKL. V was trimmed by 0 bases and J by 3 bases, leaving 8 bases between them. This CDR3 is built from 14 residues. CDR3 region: CASSQEWGDTEAFF. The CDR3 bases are TGCGCCAGCAGCCAAGAATGGGGGGACACTGAAGCTTTCTTT.

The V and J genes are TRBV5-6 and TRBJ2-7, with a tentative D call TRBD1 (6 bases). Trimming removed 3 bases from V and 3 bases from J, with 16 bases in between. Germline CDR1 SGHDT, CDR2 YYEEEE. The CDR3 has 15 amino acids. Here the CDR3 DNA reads TGTGCCAGCAGCTGGGTGGGGCAGGGGAGCTACGAGCAGTACTTC. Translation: CASSWVGQGSYEQYF.

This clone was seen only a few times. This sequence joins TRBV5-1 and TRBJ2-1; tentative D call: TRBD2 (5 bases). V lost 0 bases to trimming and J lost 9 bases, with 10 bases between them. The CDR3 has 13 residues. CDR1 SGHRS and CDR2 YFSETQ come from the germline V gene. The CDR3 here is CASSLEPGGEQFF. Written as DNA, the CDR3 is TGCGCCAGCAGCTTGGAACCCGGAGGTGAGCAGTTCTTC.

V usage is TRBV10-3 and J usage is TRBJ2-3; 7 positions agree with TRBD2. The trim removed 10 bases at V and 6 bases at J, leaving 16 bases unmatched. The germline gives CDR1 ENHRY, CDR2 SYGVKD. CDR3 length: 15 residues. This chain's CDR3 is CATGGIGGSQDTQYF. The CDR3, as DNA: TGTGCCACCGGAGGTATTGGCGGGAGTCAGGATACGCAGTATTTT.

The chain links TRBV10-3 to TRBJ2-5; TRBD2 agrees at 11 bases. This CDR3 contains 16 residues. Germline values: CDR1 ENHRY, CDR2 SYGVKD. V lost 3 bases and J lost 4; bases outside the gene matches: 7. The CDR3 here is CAISDPLAGVGETQYF. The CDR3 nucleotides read TGTGCCATCAGTGACCCACTAGCGGGAGTTGGAGAGACCCAGTACTTC.

The CDR3 region is CASTFRLAGGGDTQYF. The DNA for the CDR3 is TGCGCCAGCACATTCAGGCTAGCGGGTGGGGGAGATACGCAGTATTTT. The chain employs TRBV4-1 and TRBJ2-3, with 8 nucleotides matching TRBD2. With V trimmed by 7 bases and J by 5 bases, 14 bases remained unmatched. CDR3 length: 16 residues. Germline values: CDR1 MGHRA, CDR2 YSYEKL.

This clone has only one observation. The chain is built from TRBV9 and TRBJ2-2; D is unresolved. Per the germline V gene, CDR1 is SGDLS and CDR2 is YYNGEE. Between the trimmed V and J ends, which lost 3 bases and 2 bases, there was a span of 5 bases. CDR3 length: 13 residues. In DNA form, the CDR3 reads TGTGCCAGCAGCGGCAGTAACACCGGGGAGCTGTTTTTT. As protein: CASSGSNTGELFF.

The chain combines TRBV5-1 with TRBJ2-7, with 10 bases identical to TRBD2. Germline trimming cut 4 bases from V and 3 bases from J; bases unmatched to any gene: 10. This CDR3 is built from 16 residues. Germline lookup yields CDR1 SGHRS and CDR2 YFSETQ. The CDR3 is CASSPNSGGPSYEQYF. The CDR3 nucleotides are TGCGCCAGCAGCCCTAATAGCGGGGGGCCGAGCTACGAGCAGTACTTC.

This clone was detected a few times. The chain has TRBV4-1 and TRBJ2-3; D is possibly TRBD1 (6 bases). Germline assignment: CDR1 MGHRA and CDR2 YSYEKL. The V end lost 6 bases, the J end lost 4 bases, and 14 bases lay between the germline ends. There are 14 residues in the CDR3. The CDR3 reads CASRRQVQADTQYF. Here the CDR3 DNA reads TGCGCCAGCAGAAGACAGGTTCAGGCAGATACGCAGTATTTT.

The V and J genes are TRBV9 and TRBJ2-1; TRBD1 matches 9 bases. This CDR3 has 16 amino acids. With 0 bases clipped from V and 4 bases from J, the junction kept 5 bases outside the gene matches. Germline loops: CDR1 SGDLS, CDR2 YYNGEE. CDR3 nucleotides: TGTGCCAGCAGCGTAGGCCCGGGACAGGGTTACAATGAGCAGTTCTTC. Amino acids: CASSVGPGQGYNEQFF.

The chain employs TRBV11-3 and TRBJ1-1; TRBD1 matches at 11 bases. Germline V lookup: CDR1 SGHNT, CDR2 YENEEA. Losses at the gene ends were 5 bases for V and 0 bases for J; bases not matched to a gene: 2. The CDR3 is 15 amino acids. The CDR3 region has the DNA TGTGCCAGCAGCGGGACAGGGGGAGTGAACACTGAAGCTTTCTTT. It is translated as CASSGTGGVNTEAFF.

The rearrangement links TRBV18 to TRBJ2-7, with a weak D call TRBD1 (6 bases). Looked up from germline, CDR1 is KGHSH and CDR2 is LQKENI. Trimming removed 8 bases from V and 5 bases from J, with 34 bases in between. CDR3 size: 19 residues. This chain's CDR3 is CASGRPNTYQGPGPHEQYF. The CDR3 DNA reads TGTGCCAGCGGTCGACCCAACACCTATCAGGGGCCGGGACCCCACGAGCAGTACTTC.

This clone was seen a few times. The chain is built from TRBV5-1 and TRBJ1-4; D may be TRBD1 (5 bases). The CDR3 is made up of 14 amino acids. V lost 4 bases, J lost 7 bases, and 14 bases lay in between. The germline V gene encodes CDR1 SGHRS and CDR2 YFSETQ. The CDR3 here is CASSGRGGGEKLFF. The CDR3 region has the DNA TGCGCCAGCAGCGGGAGGGGTGGAGGTGAAAAACTGTTTTTT. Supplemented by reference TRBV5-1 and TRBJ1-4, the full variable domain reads KAGVTQTPRYLIKTRGQQVTLSCSPISGHRSVSWYQQTPGQGLQFLFEYFSETQRNKGNFPGRFSGRQFSNSRSEMNVSTLELGDSALYLCASSGRGGGEKLFFGSGTQLSVL.

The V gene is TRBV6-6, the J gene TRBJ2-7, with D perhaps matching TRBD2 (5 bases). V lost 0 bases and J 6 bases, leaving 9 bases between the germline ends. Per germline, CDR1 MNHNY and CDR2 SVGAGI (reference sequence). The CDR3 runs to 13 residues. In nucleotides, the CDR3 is TGTGCCAGCAGTTACTCTAGCGCTCGCGAGCAGTACTTC. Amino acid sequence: CASSYSSAREQYF.

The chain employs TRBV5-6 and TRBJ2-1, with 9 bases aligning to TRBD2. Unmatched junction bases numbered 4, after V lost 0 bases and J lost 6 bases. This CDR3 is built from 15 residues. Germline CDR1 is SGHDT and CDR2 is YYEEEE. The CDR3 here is CASSLGLAVSNEQFF. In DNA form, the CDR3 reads TGTGCCAGCAGCTTGGGACTAGCGGTTTCCAATGAGCAGTTCTTC. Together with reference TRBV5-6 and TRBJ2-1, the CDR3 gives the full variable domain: DAGVTQSPTHLIKTRGQQVTLRCSPKSGHDTVSWYQQALGQGPQFIFQYYEEEERQRGNFPDRFSGHQFPNYSSELNVNALLLGDSALYLCASSLGLAVSNEQFFGPGTRLTVL.

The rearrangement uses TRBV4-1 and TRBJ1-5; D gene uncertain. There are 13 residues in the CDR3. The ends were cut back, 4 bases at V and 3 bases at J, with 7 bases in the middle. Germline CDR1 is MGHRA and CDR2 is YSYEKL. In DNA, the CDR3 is TGCGCCAGCAGCCGGGCAGACAATCAGCCCCAGCATTTT. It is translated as CASSRADNQPQHF.

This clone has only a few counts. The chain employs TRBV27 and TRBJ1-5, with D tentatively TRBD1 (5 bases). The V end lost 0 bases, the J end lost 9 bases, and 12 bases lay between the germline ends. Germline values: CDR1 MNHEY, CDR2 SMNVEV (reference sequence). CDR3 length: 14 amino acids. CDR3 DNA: TGTGCCAGCAGTTTATCTCCAGGGCTGTCGCCCCAGCATTTT. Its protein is CASSLSPGLSPQHF.